These T cell receptor beta chains were read from a single sample in a study of control samples from healthy donors and cancer patients. Repertoires were generated with immunoSEQ multiplex PCR, while TCRdb's copy carries only in-frame clones and drops some. The data hold about 120,000 clones, with approximately 88% observed a single time. The sequenced sample consisted of blood. These TCRs come from a man aged 40-55 years in good health. Each CDR3 is given with its conserved first and last residue. A D gene is named only where the DNA matches it firmly. Not every row has a clone size; where given, it reads once, few, many or a size class.

CDR3 DNA | CDR3 protein | clone size | V gene | D gene | J gene
TGTGCCACCGCATCGGGGCAGTATAACACTGAAGCTTTCTTT | CATASGQYNTEAFF | NA | TRBV6-5 | NA | TRBJ1-1
TGTGCCAGCAGTTACACGACAGATCAGCCCCAGCATTTT | CASSYTTDQPQHF | NA | TRBV6-2/TRBV6-3 | NA | TRBJ1-5
TGTGCCAGCAGCTTGGGAGTGCGTGGCTACACCTTC | CASSLGVRGYTF | NA | TRBV5-4 | NA | TRBJ1-2
TGTGCCAGCAGTGAAGAGGGGGCAGGCCGGACTGAAGCTTTCTTT | CASSEEGAGRTEAFF | NA | TRBV25-1 | TRBD1 | TRBJ1-1
TGTGCCAGCAGCTTACCCGGGACACGGAGCAATCAGCCCCAGCATTTT | CASSLPGTRSNQPQHF | NA | TRBV5-8 | NA | TRBJ1-5
TGCAGCGTTGAACCGGGACAAGGTGAAAAACTGTTTTTT | CSVEPGQGEKLFF | NA | TRBV29-1 | NA | TRBJ1-4
TGTGCCAGCAGCCCAGCAGGGGGATCTGGAAACACCATATATTTT | CASSPAGGSGNTIYF | NA | TRBV7-3 | TRBD1 | TRBJ1-3
TGTGCCAGCAGCTCTTTGGAGACCCAGTACTTC | CASSSLETQYF | NA | TRBV11-3 | NA | TRBJ2-5
TGTGCCAGCAGACAGGGTTTAACTAGCACAGATACGCAGTATTTT | CASRQGLTSTDTQYF | few | TRBV25-1 | NA | TRBJ2-3
TGTGCCAGCAGCTTGACAGTCAATCAGCCCCAGCATTTT | CASSLTVNQPQHF | NA | TRBV11-3 | NA | TRBJ1-5
TGCGCCAGCAGCTTGGTCCCAGATACGCAGTATTTT | CASSLVPDTQYF | NA | TRBV5-1 | NA | TRBJ2-3
TGTGCCAGCAGTAGCGGGGACACCGGGGAGCTGTTTTTT | CASSSGDTGELFF | few | TRBV6-4 | TRBD2 | TRBJ2-2
TGTGCCAGCAGCGACCGACAGATTATGAACACTGAAGCTTTCTTT | CASSDRQIMNTEAFF | NA | TRBV5-6 | NA | TRBJ1-1
TGTGCCAGCAGCGGCTATTCCGGGACAGGGCTTGAAAAACTGTTTTTT | CASSGYSGTGLEKLFF | NA | TRBV11-3 | TRBD1 | TRBJ1-4
TGTGCCAGCAGCGTTCAGCGGGGGGCTCGGCGGCTCTCTGGGGCCAACGTCCTGACTTTC | CASSVQRGARRLSGANVLTF | few | TRBV7-7 | TRBD2 | TRBJ2-6
TGTGCCAGCAGTGGCCTAGCGGGGGGGCCGGGGGACACAGATACGCAGTATTTT | CASSGLAGGPGDTDTQYF | NA | TRBV6-1 | TRBD2 | TRBJ2-3
TGTGCCAGCAGGGCTACGGGGTCGGGTCAGCCCCAGCATTTT | CASRATGSGQPQHF | NA | TRBV4-2 | NA | TRBJ1-5
TGTGCCAGCTCACCGGACAGGGGGTCTGGTGGCTACACCTTC | CASSPDRGSGGYTF | once | TRBV18 | TRBD1 | TRBJ1-2
TGTGCCACCAGTGACACCGGGGGGGGGTTGAGGGAGCAGTACTTC | CATSDTGGGLREQYF | once | TRBV24-1 | TRBD2 | TRBJ2-7
TGTGCCAGCAGCTCACAGGGTTTTGAGACCCAGTACTTC | CASSSQGFETQYF | NA | TRBV11-3 | NA | TRBJ2-5
TGTGCCAGCTCCCCAGGGGCACAGGAAGAGATTGGCTACACCTTC | CASSPGAQEEIGYTF | NA | TRBV18 | NA | TRBJ1-2
TGTGCCAGCAAAAACGACCGTACAGATGGCTACACCTTC | CASKNDRTDGYTF | NA | TRBV2 | NA | TRBJ1-2
TGTGCCAGCAGCCAACTAAGCGTTGTAAGCGGGGGGAGGACAGATACGCAGTATTTT | CASSQLSVVSGGRTDTQYF | NA | TRBV4-2 | TRBD2 | TRBJ2-3
TGTGCCAGCAGCATGAGTGGGGGAAGCAATCAGCCCCAGCATTTT | CASSMSGGSNQPQHF | NA | TRBV28 | NA | TRBJ1-5
TGTGCCAGCAGCCGAGGACAGCTTGCCTACGAGCAGTACTTC | CASSRGQLAYEQYF | NA | TRBV14 | NA | TRBJ2-7
TGTGCCAGCAGCCATCCTTTGAGGGGGCGGGACACCGGGGAGCTGTTTTTT | CASSHPLRGRDTGELFF | NA | TRBV3-1/TRBV3-2 | TRBD1 | TRBJ2-2
TGTGCCAGCAGCCGGAGAGCCCTGGGAGTTTTCACAGATACGCAGTATTTT | CASSRRALGVFTDTQYF | NA | TRBV5-6 | NA | TRBJ2-3
TGTGCCAGCAGACTATACACCGGGGAGCTGTTTTTT | CASRLYTGELFF | NA | TRBV6-6 | NA | TRBJ2-2
TGCAGCGTGCTCCGGGACAGAAACACCGGGGAGCTGTTTTTT | CSVLRDRNTGELFF | NA | TRBV29-1 | TRBD1 | TRBJ2-2
TGTGCCAGCAGCCAAATGGCTAGCGGGGAATACGAGCAGTACTTC | CASSQMASGEYEQYF | NA | TRBV3-1/TRBV3-2 | TRBD2 | TRBJ2-7
TGCAGCGTTCAGTGGAACACTGAAGCTTTCTTT | CSVQWNTEAFF | NA | TRBV29-1 | NA | TRBJ1-1
TGCGCCAGCAGCGGGACGGGACTAGCGGGGATTAGCACAGATACGCAGTATTTT | CASSGTGLAGISTDTQYF | NA | TRBV5-1 | TRBD2 | TRBJ2-3
TGTGCTAGTGGTGGGACAGGGGGCCACTATGGCTACACCTTC | CASGGTGGHYGYTF | NA | TRBV12-5 | TRBD1 | TRBJ1-2
TGTGCCAGCAGGTTGGGACAGGGAAGTTTCGGCTACACCTTC | CASRLGQGSFGYTF | NA | TRBV6-5 | TRBD1 | TRBJ1-2
TGTGCCAGCAGCGTAGTTGGCAGCGAAGAGACCCAGTACTTC | CASSVVGSEETQYF | NA | TRBV9 | NA | TRBJ2-5
TGTGCCAGCGGTGGGCATGAAAAACTGTTTTTT | CASGGHEKLFF | once | TRBV4-2 | NA | TRBJ1-4